This paragraph covers one T cell receptor beta chain sequence. The antigen is unknown. Sequencing used cDNA as its template, made by extracting RNA and reverse transcribing it. Sequencing was performed with immunoSEQ multiplex PCR; in TCRdb, only in-frame clones are kept and a portion is missing. The table has approximately 300,000 clones, roughly 60% seen once. Germline CDR1 and CDR2: GTSNPN and SVGIG (reference sequence). With 0 bases removed from V and 4 bases from J, the gap between germline ends came to 5 bases. This CDR3 has 12 residues. This sample stems from a study of CD8+ T cells in alopecia areata. Specified treatment: oral pan-JAK inhibitor, 5-10 mg twice daily. Study-level results: In lesional scalp, particularly from alopecia totalis/universalis, clonality was higher than in normal scalp.

The sequence was obtained from a human donor with alopecia areata. The sample was CD4+ T cells sorted from blood, taken at week 24, from a patient treated with tofacitinib. The chain links TRBV30 to TRBJ2-3; D uncertain. CDR3 region: CAWSVYADTQYF. The CDR3 nucleotides read TGTGCCTGGAGTGTATATGCAGATACGCAGTATTTT.